Presented here are 12 T cell receptor beta chains from one specimen sequenced in a study of CD8+ T cells in alopecia areata. Isolated RNA was reverse transcribed into cDNA used as the sequencing template. Here immunoSEQ multiplex PCR was the method, and the copy in TCRdb shows in-frame clones only, minus some. The sample carries under 150,000 clones, 47% recorded once. The sample consisted of NKG2D-low CD8+ T cells sorted from blood. These receptors were taken from a human donor with alopecia areata.

The genes are TRBV2 and TRBJ2-3; D gene uncertain. V lost 7 bases to trimming and J lost 1 base, with 3 bases between them. Germline V CDR1 and CDR2: SNHLY, FYNNEI. The CDR3 extends over 11 amino acids. The CDR3 DNA reads as TGTGCCAGCAAGGGCACAGATACGCAGTATTTT. Translation: CASKGTDTQYF. Full variable domain (outside the CDR3, taken from reference TRBV2 and TRBJ2-3): EPEVTQTPSHQVTQMGQEVILRCVPISNHLYFYWYRQILGQKVEFLVSFYNNEISEKSEIFDDQFSVERPDGSNFTLKIRSTKLEDSAMYFCASKGTDTQYFGPGTRLTVL.

The rearrangement uses TRBV5-6 and TRBJ2-7; a possible D gene is TRBD2 (6 bases). The germline V and J ends were trimmed by 1 base and 3 bases, with 11 bases remaining between them. The germline V gene encodes CDR1 SGHDT and CDR2 YYEEEE. The CDR3 length is 14 residues. For the CDR3, the DNA is TGTGCCAGCAGCTTGTATAGCGGAAACTACGAGCAGTACTTC. Translated, it gives CASSLYSGNYEQYF.

The genes are TRBV29-1 and TRBJ2-6; the match to TRBD1 covers 8 bases. The trim removed 4 bases at V and 5 bases at J, leaving 16 bases unmatched. The CDR3 has 18 residues. From germline, CDR1 is SQVTM and CDR2 ANQGSEA. CDR3 sequence reads: CSVGYQGAKTGWANVLTF. The CDR3 DNA follows: TGCAGCGTTGGGTATCAGGGGGCGAAAACCGGCTGGGCCAACGTCCTGACTTTC.

This clone was seen a few times. V gene TRBV29-1 combines with J gene TRBJ1-5, with D unresolved. CDR3 length: 14 residues. Per the germline V gene, CDR1 is SQVTM and CDR2 is ANQGSEA. V gave up 3 bases and J gave up 3 bases, with 12 bases separating them. The CDR3 sequence: CSVDPPGNNQPQHF. CDR3 nucleotide sequence: TGCAGCGTTGATCCTCCCGGAAACAATCAGCCCCAGCATTTT. The full variable domain, completed using reference TRBV29-1 and TRBJ1-5, is SAVISQKPSRDICQRGTSLTIQCQVDSQVTMMFWYRQQPGQSLTLIATANQGSEATYESGFVIDKFPISRPNLTFSTLTVSNMSPEDSSIYLCSVDPPGNNQPQHFGDGTRLSIL.

V and J are TRBV6-5 and TRBJ2-1; 10 bases fit TRBD2. Germline trimming cut 6 bases from V and 5 bases from J; bases unmatched to any gene: 4. The CDR3 runs to 14 residues. From germline, CDR1 is MNHEY and CDR2 SVGAGI. The CDR3 here is CASSLAGENNEQFF. The CDR3 DNA reads as TGTGCCAGCAGCCTAGCGGGAGAGAACAATGAGCAGTTCTTC.

This clone has a handful of counts. Distinct nucleotide sequences in the sample also encode this CDR3. This chain links TRBV29-1 with TRBJ2-7; TRBD2 matches 10 bases. Per the germline V gene, CDR1 is SQVTM and CDR2 is ANQGSEA. V shed 1 base, J shed 4 bases, and the junction held 4 bases outside the gene matches. The CDR3 contains 14 residues. CDR3 amino acids: CSVEGLAGEYEQYF. The CDR3 bases are TGCAGCGTTGAAGGTCTAGCGGGAGAGTACGAGCAGTACTTC.

This clone is medium-sized within its sample. In the same sample, other DNA sequences code for this CDR3. The chain recombines TRBV6-4 with TRBJ2-2; D is tentatively TRBD1 or TRBD2 (5 bases each). The V and J ends lost 3 bases and 3 bases respectively, with 5 bases between them. There are 13 residues in the CDR3. Germline V CDR1 and CDR2: MRHNA, SNTAGT. The CDR3 DNA is TGTGCCAGCAGTGAGGGGGACACCGGGGAGCTGTTTTTT. Protein sequence: CASSEGDTGELFF.

The rearrangement joins TRBV29-1 to TRBJ1-2; TRBD1 agrees at 9 bases. Germline CDR1 SQVTM, CDR2 ANQGSEA. The CDR3 runs to 13 residues. Unmatched junction bases numbered 5, after V lost 3 bases and J lost 6 bases. CDR3 DNA: TGCAGCGTTGAGGGGGGACAGGGACATGGCTACACCTTC. As protein: CSVEGGQGHGYTF.

J is TRBJ1-5 and V is TRBV28; D may be TRBD1 (5 bases). The germline V gene encodes CDR1 MDHEN and CDR2 SYDVKM. The CDR3 spans 15 residues. Trimming left V 6 bases short and J 2 bases short, with 14 bases between. Here the CDR3 DNA reads TGTGCCAGCAGCATCACCCGACAGCGCAATCAGCCCCAGCATTTT. This encodes CASSITRQRNQPQHF.

This chain joins TRBV9 and TRBJ2-1; D is unresolved. V was shortened by 0 bases and J by 0 bases, with 13 bases between the two germline ends. Germline CDR1 and CDR2: SGDLS and YYNGEE. The CDR3 loop spans 17 amino acids. Here the CDR3 DNA reads TGTGCCAGCAGCGTAGCTACAAGCGCCAACTCCTACAATGAGCAGTTCTTC. Amino acid sequence: CASSVATSANSYNEQFF.

This clone was seen more than once but under ten times. V usage is TRBV5-4 and J usage is TRBJ1-2; no definite D call. V was cut by 0 bases and J by 2 bases, with 8 bases left in between. CDR1 and CDR2 (germline): SGHNT, YYREEE (reference sequence). CDR3 length equals 14 residues. Here the CDR3 reads CASSLDAGNYGYTF. The CDR3 bases are TGTGCCAGCAGCTTGGATGCCGGGAACTATGGCTACACCTTC.

CDR3 nucleotide sequence: TGTGCCAGCAGGGGGACAGGGGGCGCAGATACGCAGTATTTT. It encodes CASRGTGGADTQYF. The chain carries TRBV6-5 and TRBJ2-3; 12 nucleotides match TRBD1. The CDR3 extends over 14 amino acids. Germline-derived CDR1 and CDR2 are MNHEY and SVGAGI. With V trimmed by 6 bases and J by 4 bases, 2 bases remained unmatched.